Below, 25 T cell receptor beta chains from the same sample are listed, as sequenced in a study of shared clonotypes between healthy human individuals. TCRdb keeps only in-frame clones here, not all; method: immunoSEQ multiplex PCR. The sample records about 2.5 million clones, approximately 90% being singletons. Sequencing used naive CD4+ T cells from PBMCs. Subset noted: CD45RA+ positively selected. These TCRs come from a man younger than 35 in good health. Some clones in this sample may be carry-over from other donors' samples.

Points on this clone: Other DNA sequences of this sample code for an identical CDR3. This chain links TRBV5-1 with TRBJ2-1; D is unclear. Trimming removed 0 bases at V and 0 bases at J, with 7 bases between. CDR1 SGHRS and CDR2 YFSETQ come from the germline V gene. This CDR3 has 15 residues. DNA of the CDR3: TGCGCCAGCAGCTTGGGATCGAGCTCCTACAATGAGCAGTTCTTC. As protein: CASSLGSSSYNEQFF.

This sequence joins TRBV5-6 and TRBJ2-3, with D unresolved. This CDR3 comprises 13 residues. V lost 0 bases and J 4 bases, leaving 6 bases between the germline ends. Germline V gene data show CDR1 as SGHDT and CDR2 as YYEEEE. CDR3: CASSLGSSDTQYF. CDR3 coding DNA: TGTGCCAGCAGCTTGGGTAGCTCAGATACGCAGTATTTT.

In this sample, this clone turned up once. The CDR3 reads CASTLRLAGEDEQFF. For the CDR3, the DNA is TGTGCCAGCACCCTGCGCCTAGCGGGAGAGGACGAGCAGTTCTTC. The chain combines TRBV7-9 with TRBJ2-1, with 10 nucleotides matching TRBD2. Germline loops: CDR1 SEHNR, CDR2 FQNEAQ (reference sequence). The ends lost 7 bases at V and 10 bases at J; junction bases unmatched: 13. The CDR3 sequence is 15 residues long.

The J gene is TRBJ1-2, the V gene TRBV7-2; 9 positions match TRBD1. CDR3 size: 15 residues. Germline CDR1 reads SGHTA; CDR2 reads FQGNSA. Trimming at V came to 5 bases and at J to 4 bases, leaving 8 bases not matched to a gene. The CDR3 loop reads CASSLDRGSGYGYTF. CDR3 in DNA: TGTGCCAGCAGCCTCGACAGGGGGTCTGGCTATGGCTACACCTTC.

The V and J genes are TRBV5-1 and TRBJ2-7; possible D gene TRBD1, 6 bases. Trimming shortened V by 0 bases and J by 3 bases, and 19 bases separated the two germline ends. Germline lookup yields CDR1 SGHRS and CDR2 YFSETQ. This CDR3 region has 17 residues. DNA for the CDR3: TGCGCCAGCAGCTTGGGGCAGGGGCAACCCTTTAGCTACGAGCAGTACTTC. It translates to CASSLGQGQPFSYEQYF.

This clone appeared once. Written as DNA, the CDR3 is TGTGCCAGCAGTCCGAACAATGAGCAGTTCTTC. Translated, it gives CASSPNNEQFF. V is TRBV2 and J is TRBJ2-1; D ambiguous. CDR1 is SNHLY, CDR2 FYNNEI, per germline. The V gene lost 5 bases and the J gene lost 5 bases, with 4 bases spanning the gap. The CDR3 contains 11 residues.

V gene TRBV28 combines with J gene TRBJ2-2; 10 nucleotides match TRBD1. The junction had 3 bases not matched to a gene; V was cut back by 5 bases and J by 3 bases. This CDR3 contains 15 residues. Germline V gene data show CDR1 as MDHEN and CDR2 as SYDVKM. CDR3 sequence reads: CASSMGQGYTGELFF. The CDR3 nucleotides are TGTGCCAGCAGTATGGGACAGGGGTACACCGGGGAGCTGTTTTTT. Supplemented by reference TRBV28 and TRBJ2-2, the full variable domain reads DVKVTQSSRYLVKRTGEKVFLECVQDMDHENMFWYRQDPGLGLRLIYFSYDVKMKEKGDIPEGYSVSREKKERFSLILESASTNQTSMYLCASSMGQGYTGELFFGEGSRLTVL.

A word on this clone: Within the sample, other DNA sequences also encode this same CDR3. The genes are TRBV5-1 and TRBJ1-1; D remains ambiguous. The ends were cut back, 0 bases at V and 0 bases at J, with 9 bases in the middle. CDR1 and CDR2 from the germline V gene are SGHRS and YFSETQ. The CDR3 runs 15 residues. CDR3 sequence reads: CASSLGAGLNTEAFF. In nucleotides, the CDR3 is TGCGCCAGCAGCTTGGGGGCGGGATTGAACACTGAAGCTTTCTTT.

The chain carries TRBV6-5 and TRBJ1-1; D is uncertain. Deletions cut 5 bases from V and 2 bases from J, with 15 bases between. The CDR3 runs 15 residues. Germline values: CDR1 MNHEY, CDR2 SVGAGI. CDR3 residues: CASSLRSGYNTEAFF. The CDR3 bases are TGTGCCAGCAGTCTACGATCAGGATATAACACTGAAGCTTTCTTT.

The chain recombines TRBV11-2 with TRBJ1-2, with no clear D. CDR3 size: 13 residues. In germline, CDR1 is SGHAT, CDR2 FQNNGV. The V gene lost 1 base and the J gene lost 4 bases, with 7 bases spanning the gap. The CDR3 sequence: CASSLAGSYGYTF. The DNA of the CDR3 is TGTGCCAGCAGCTTAGCGGGCAGCTATGGCTACACCTTC.

This clone has a single count. Other DNA sequences in this specimen translate into the identical CDR3. This chain uses TRBV5-1 with TRBJ2-2; D may match TRBD1 or TRBD2 (5 bases each). Germline V CDR1 and CDR2: SGHRS, YFSETQ. This CDR3 region has 16 residues. V was pared by 4 bases and J by 0 bases, with 13 bases between. The CDR3 loop reads CASSLPGTANTGELFF. The CDR3 DNA is TGCGCCAGCAGCCTGCCTGGGACGGCGAACACCGGGGAGCTGTTTTTT.

This chain uses TRBV2 with TRBJ1-2; D gene unclear. Trimming cost V 4 bases and J 4 bases, with 10 bases left between them. Germline CDR1 and CDR2: SNHLY and FYNNEI. The length of the CDR3 is 13 residues. The CDR3 DNA reads as TGTGCCAGCAGTGTTTATGGTTCCTATGGCTACACCTTC. It yields the protein CASSVYGSYGYTF.

The chain employs TRBV7-9 and TRBJ1-1; unclear D gene. This CDR3 contains 14 residues. Germline V CDR1 and CDR2: SEHNR, FQNEAQ (reference sequence). V was cut by 6 bases and J by 4 bases, with 15 bases left in between. The CDR3 protein is CASRPGGRITEAFF. The CDR3 DNA is TGTGCCAGCAGGCCGGGTGGTAGAATCACTGAAGCTTTCTTT.

This rearrangement joins TRBV7-6 to TRBJ2-1, with 9 bases aligning to TRBD2. The V gene's germline CDR1 is SGHVS and CDR2 FNYEAQ. V dropped 1 base and J dropped 3; count of bases not matched to a gene: 10. The CDR3 totals 18 residues. As DNA, the CDR3 is TGTGCCAGCAGCTTAGAGGCCGCCCCTAGCGGGGACTACAATGAGCAGTTCTTC. Encoded protein: CASSLEAAPSGDYNEQFF.

This clone was observed a few times. The V gene is TRBV5-1, the J gene TRBJ2-5; TRBD1 agrees at 8 bases. Germline-derived CDR1 and CDR2 are SGHRS and YFSETQ. V gave up 2 bases and J gave up 4 bases; unmatched junction bases: 1. The CDR3 spans 13 residues. CDR3 bases: TGCGCCAGCAGCTTTACAGGGGGAGAGACCCAGTACTTC. Protein product: CASSFTGGETQYF.

This chain links TRBV27 with TRBJ2-2, with D uncertain. This CDR3 has 13 residues. Germline loops: CDR1 MNHEY, CDR2 SMNVEV (reference sequence). V gave up 2 bases and J gave up 4 bases, with 5 bases separating them. The CDR3 DNA reads TGTGCCAGCAGTTTACGGAGCACCGGGGAGCTGTTTTTT. It translates to CASSLRSTGELFF.

V is TRBV9 and J is TRBJ1-4; tentatively, D is TRBD1 (5 bases). V shed 3 bases and J shed 4 bases, with 13 bases lying between them. The length of the CDR3 is 15 residues. Germline V lookup: CDR1 SGDLS, CDR2 YYNGEE. CDR3 protein: CASSARDDINEKLFF. CDR3 nucleotides: TGTGCCAGCAGCGCCCGGGACGACATTAATGAAAAACTGTTTTTT.

This clone was seen a single time. V usage is TRBV4-1 and J usage is TRBJ2-7; D remains ambiguous. This CDR3 has 14 residues. Germline assignment: CDR1 MGHRA and CDR2 YSYEKL. V was shortened by 3 bases and J by 5 bases, with 14 bases between the two germline ends. The CDR3 region is CASSHSGLGDEQYF. The CDR3 bases are TGCGCCAGCAGCCACTCAGGCCTTGGAGACGAGCAGTACTTC.

This chain uses TRBV25-1 with TRBJ1-4; a weak D match, TRBD1 (6 bases). CDR3 length: 16 residues. Trimming left V 5 bases short and J 8 bases short, with 21 bases between. Germline V gene data show CDR1 as MGHDK and CDR2 as SYGVNS. This CDR3 reads CASSQNPVGAHEKLFF. The CDR3, as DNA: TGTGCCAGCAGTCAGAACCCCGTGGGGGCGCACGAAAAACTGTTTTTT.

The rearrangement links TRBV9 to TRBJ2-6; TRBD1 matches 9 bases. Germline lookup yields CDR1 SGDLS and CDR2 YYNGEE. The CDR3 has 17 amino acids. V shed 2 bases and J 2 bases; nucleotides not matched to a gene: 5. The CDR3 DNA reads TGTGCCAGCAGCGTCAACAACAGGGGGCCTGGGGCCAACGTCCTGACTTTC. It yields the protein CASSVNNRGPGANVLTF.

This chain links TRBV6-5 with TRBJ2-1; 9 bases fit TRBD1. Unmatched junction bases numbered 0, after V lost 6 bases and J lost 9 bases. The germline V gene encodes CDR1 MNHEY and CDR2 SVGAGI. The CDR3 is made up of 11 amino acids. CDR3 loop: CASRTGGEQFF. In nucleotides, the CDR3 is TGTGCCAGCAGGACAGGGGGTGAGCAGTTCTTC.

The chain uses TRBV5-6 and TRBJ2-1; TRBD1 aligns across 7 bases. There are 16 residues in the CDR3. The junction had 15 bases not matched to a gene; V was cut back by 5 bases and J by 7 bases. The germline gives CDR1 SGHDT, CDR2 YYEEEE. The CDR3 DNA reads TGTGCCAGCAGTGTTCGACAGGGAAATTTGGGAAATGAGCAGTTCTTC. As protein: CASSVRQGNLGNEQFF.

CDR3 DNA: TGCGCCAGCAGCTTGGACGCTCAGTCCTCCTACGAGCAGTACTTC. This codes for CASSLDAQSSYEQYF. This chain uses TRBV5-1 with TRBJ2-7; D is unresolved. CDR1 and CDR2 (germline): SGHRS, YFSETQ. The CDR3 length is 15 residues. Between the trimmed V and J ends, which lost 0 bases and 0 bases, there was a span of 10 bases.

The chain recombines TRBV19 with TRBJ2-2; possibly TRBD1 for D (6 bases). CDR1 is LNHDA and CDR2 is SQIVND in the germline V gene (reference sequence). Trimming removed 6 bases at V and 2 bases at J, with 13 bases between. The CDR3 spans 15 residues. The CDR3 here is CASRKGQVNTGELFF. CDR3 coding DNA: TGTGCCAGTAGGAAGGGACAAGTCAACACCGGGGAGCTGTTTTTT.

V gene TRBV4-3 combines with J gene TRBJ2-1; D possibly uses TRBD1 or TRBD2 (5 bases each). Germline loops: CDR1 LGHNA, CDR2 YSLEER. The ends were cut back, 2 bases at V and 3 bases at J, with 20 bases in the middle. CDR3 size: 18 residues. This chain's CDR3 is CASSQLATVGDGYNEQFF. The CDR3 nucleotides are TGCGCCAGCAGCCAATTGGCAACGGTGGGGGACGGCTACAATGAGCAGTTCTTC.